The 3 T cell receptor beta chains below were found in one sample sequenced in a study of shared clonotypes between healthy human individuals. Libraries were prepared by immunoSEQ multiplex PCR; TCRdb keeps only in-frame clonotypes and omits some of them. This table has 1.5 million to 2.5 million clones, approximately 94% appearing once. CD45RO-negative CD8 cells positively selected for CCR7 made up the naive population, which excluded terminally differentiated effector memory CD45RA+ cells. Sequencing was performed on naive CD8+ T cells sorted from blood. The receptors were sampled from a man younger than 30 in good health.

The J gene is TRBJ2-2, the V gene TRBV6-1; D is perhaps TRBD1 or TRBD2 (5 bases each). Trimming removed 1 base from V and 4 bases from J, with 16 bases in between. Germline V gene lookup returns CDR1 MNHNS and CDR2 SASEGT. The CDR3 length is 17 residues. CDR3 in amino acids: CASSEEPGLDSTGELFF. The CDR3, as DNA: TGTGCCAGCAGTGAAGAACCGGGGCTAGACTCCACCGGGGAGCTGTTTTTT.

This clone was detected only once. V is TRBV29-1 and J is TRBJ2-7; TRBD2 matches at 7 bases. The CDR3 spans 12 residues. Germline CDR1 SQVTM, CDR2 ANQGSEA. J lost 7 bases, V lost 6 bases, and 9 bases had no gene match. The CDR3: CSVRGGGLEQYF. CDR3 sequence (DNA): TGCAGCGTCAGAGGCGGGGGTCTTGAGCAGTACTTC.

The chain recombines TRBV2 with TRBJ2-1, with 8 bases lining up with TRBD1. The ends lost 1 base at V and 10 bases at J; junction bases unmatched: 3. Germline lookup yields CDR1 SNHLY and CDR2 FYNNEI. This CDR3 has 13 residues. CDR3 sequence (DNA): TGTGCCAGCAGTGAAGGGGACAGGAACGAGCAGTTCTTC. It translates to CASSEGDRNEQFF. Full variable domain (remainder filled in from reference TRBV2 and TRBJ2-1): EPEVTQTPSHQVTQMGQEVILRCVPISNHLYFYWYRQILGQKVEFLVSFYNNEISEKSEIFDDQFSVERPDGSNFTLKIRSTKLEDSAMYFCASSEGDRNEQFFGPGTRLTVL.